This TCR beta chain was identified during a study of shared clonotypes between healthy human individuals. The assay was immunoSEQ multiplex PCR, and TCRdb's table has in-frame clones only and misses some. The table records about 2 million clones, 85% to 95% of them present only once. Study-wide results and caveats: Compared with memory subsets, naive subsets generally had larger estimated richness. Naive CD4 clonotype sharing across a handful of donors was approximately 5.2%. Few donors restricted represented genetic and exposure-history diversity.

This clone was detected once. No antigen is known for it. Other DNA sequences within the sample encode an identical CDR3. The CDR3 consists of 14 residues. CDR1 SGHDT and CDR2 YYEEEE come from the germline V gene. Trimming shortened V by 1 base and J by 4 bases, and 9 bases separated the two germline ends. The J gene is TRBJ1-3, the V gene TRBV5-6, with a tentative D call TRBD1 (5 bases). The specimen was naive CD4+ T cells sorted from blood. Noted subset: CD45RA+ positively selected. This receptor was taken from a man between 18 and 29 years old in good health. CDR3 loop: CASSLRGPGNTIYF. The CDR3 nucleotides read TGTGCCAGCAGCTTGAGGGGCCCCGGAAACACCATATATTTT.